Shown below are 18 T cell receptor beta chains from a single sample sequenced in a study of regulatory T cells in long-lasting Graves disease. Noted time point: newly diagnosed GD, antithyroid drugs for less than 3 months. The TCR library used RNA extracted from PBMCs. The TCR beta library used iRepertoire HTBI primers with Arm-PCR amplification of CDR3. From the multiplex PCR reads, TCRdb called clonotypes with MiXCR, one entry per CDR3 protein. The sample includes roughly 380,000 distinct CDR3 sequences, over 15% seen only once; the top ten take around 27%. These data were also reused for a study on T cells in Graves' hyperthyroidism and ophthalmopathy.

Sequencing was performed on peripheral blood mononuclear cells (PBMCs), taken at new diagnosis, from a patient treated with antithyroid drugs. The receptors here all came from a man aged 35 to 55 with Graves disease.

This clonotype appeared a few times. The gene calls are TRBV12-3 or TRBV12-4 and TRBJ1-4; D ambiguous. V dropped 4 bases and J dropped 2 bases, with 8 bases sitting between them. CDR3 size: 14 residues. CDR3 coding DNA: TGTGCCAGCAGTTCAGATACGACTAATGAAAAACTGTTTTTT. Its translation is CASSSDTTNEKLFF.

Many counts were recorded for this clonotype. The chain is built from TRBV3-1 and TRBJ1-6, with D perhaps TRBD1 (5 bases). Germline assignment: CDR1 LGHDT and CDR2 YNNKEL (reference sequence). Trimming shortened V by 0 bases and J by 10 bases, and 10 bases separated the two germline ends. The CDR3 runs to 14 residues. The CDR3 nucleotides read TGTGCCAGCAGCCAAGATTTGGGGCGATCACCCCTCCACTTT. It is translated as CASSQDLGRSPLHF.

This chain connects TRBV6-2 or TRBV6-3 to TRBJ1-3, with a weak D call TRBD1 (5 bases). Germline V CDR1 and CDR2: MNHEY, SVGEGT. The ends were cut back, 5 bases at V and 4 bases at J, with 18 bases in the middle. There are 16 residues in the CDR3. Here the CDR3 DNA reads TGTGCCAGCAGTAGGTTCGCTCAGGGTTCCGGAAACACCATATATTTT. Protein product: CASSRFAQGSGNTIYF.

This chain joins TRBV7-9 and TRBJ2-5, with a weak D call TRBD2 (6 bases). The CDR3 has 11 amino acids. Trimming pared 5 bases from V and 10 bases from J, leaving 11 bases between. Germline-derived CDR1 and CDR2 are SEHNR and FQNEAQ (reference sequence). CDR3 region: CASSPAGLQYF. CDR3 in DNA: TGTGCCAGCAGCCCCGCGGGACTCCAGTACTTC.

The chain joins TRBV9 to TRBJ2-1; 8 bases map to TRBD2. V shed 4 bases and J 9 bases; nucleotides not matched to a gene: 9. There are 14 residues in the CDR3. Germline values: CDR1 SGDLS, CDR2 YYNGEE. CDR3 DNA sequence: TGTGCCAGCAGCCCCGCGGGGGGCCGCGCTGAGCAGTTCTTC. Protein product: CASSPAGGRAEQFF.

The chain links TRBV5-1 to TRBJ2-4; no clear D. This CDR3 region has 14 residues. V was pared by 3 bases and J by 2 bases, with 9 bases between. CDR1 and CDR2 from the germline V gene are SGHRS and YFSETQ. The CDR3 DNA reads as TGCGCCAGCAGCTCCGACGGAACCAAAAACATTCAGTACTTC. Translated: CASSSDGTKNIQYF.

J is TRBJ1-5 and V is TRBV28; possible D gene TRBD1, 5 bases. In germline, CDR1 is MDHEN, CDR2 SYDVKM. V shed 3 bases and J shed 1 base, with 10 bases lying between them. The CDR3 is made up of 15 amino acids. For the CDR3, the DNA is TGTGCCAGCAGTTTTCAGGGAGGCAGCAATCAGCCCCAGCATTTT. This codes for CASSFQGGSNQPQHF.

This clonotype was seen repeatedly, ten times or more. V usage is TRBV5-1 and J usage is TRBJ2-7; weak D call: TRBD2 (5 bases). The length of the CDR3 is 12 residues. V was clipped by 7 bases and J by 3 bases, with 11 bases between them. CDR1 is SGHRS and CDR2 is YFSETQ in the germline V gene. The CDR3 loop reads CASGVGGYEQYF. The DNA for the CDR3 is TGCGCCAGCGGCGTAGGAGGCTACGAGCAGTACTTC.

The CDR3, as DNA: TGCGCCAGCAGCCGCCCGACAGGGGAGTCCTACGAGCAGTACTTC. It translates to CASSRPTGESYEQYF. The gene calls are TRBV4-1 and TRBJ2-7, with 8 bases that match TRBD1. This CDR3 is built from 15 residues. Germline V gene data show CDR1 as MGHRA and CDR2 as YSYEKL. The trim removed 4 bases at V and 1 base at J, leaving 6 bases unmatched.

This clonotype was seen a handful of times. The CDR3, as DNA: TGTGCCAGCAGCCCTGGGACAGGGGCCCCCCCAGATACGCAGTATTTT. Its protein is CASSPGTGAPPDTQYF. The chain combines TRBV5-4 with TRBJ2-3; 10 bases are a match to TRBD1. Germline CDR1 reads SGHNT; CDR2 reads YYREEE (reference sequence). CDR3 size: 16 residues. V trimming: 4 bases; J trimming: 4 bases; junction bases outside the gene matches: 9.

In this sample, this clonotype turned up many times. The chain combines TRBV27 with TRBJ2-2, with D possibly being TRBD2 (5 bases). Deletions cut 5 bases from V and 5 bases from J, with 9 bases between. From germline, CDR1 is MNHEY and CDR2 SMNVEV (reference sequence). The CDR3 spans 13 residues. CDR3 bases: TGTGCCAGCAGTAAAATAGCGACCGGGGAGCTGTTTTTT. This translates into CASSKIATGELFF.

V usage is TRBV5-6 and J usage is TRBJ2-1; 9 nucleotides match TRBD1. V lost 3 bases, J lost 7 bases, and 2 bases stayed unmatched. The CDR3 runs 13 residues. The V gene's germline CDR1 is SGHDT and CDR2 YYEEEE. CDR3 DNA: TGTGCCAGCAGCTGGGACAGGGCGAATGAGCAGTTCTTC. Translation gives CASSWDRANEQFF.

The V gene is TRBV5-4, the J gene TRBJ1-5; no firm D call. V shed 2 bases and J shed 2 bases, with 8 bases lying between them. This CDR3 is 14 amino acids long. Germline V gene data show CDR1 as SGHNT and CDR2 as YYREEE (reference sequence). This CDR3 reads CASSFFGGNQPQHF. The CDR3 DNA is TGTGCCAGCAGCTTTTTTGGGGGCAATCAGCCCCAGCATTTT.

This clonotype was detected a few times. The chain carries TRBV4-3 and TRBJ2-5; 9 bases line up with TRBD2. Germline assignment: CDR1 LGHNA and CDR2 YSLEER. The CDR3 extends over 15 amino acids. V lost 3 bases to trimming and J lost 1 base; unmatched junction nucleotides: 3. The CDR3 DNA reads TGCGCCAGCAGCCAGGCTAGCGGGGTCCAAGAGACCCAGTACTTC. It encodes CASSQASGVQETQYF.

The V gene is TRBV6-1, the J gene TRBJ1-3; possibly TRBD1 for D (6 bases). CDR3 length: 15 residues. Germline V lookup: CDR1 MNHNS, CDR2 SASEGT. V gave up 2 bases and J gave up 0 bases, with 8 bases separating them. CDR3 residues: CASSERDTSGNTIYF. CDR3 in DNA: TGTGCCAGCAGTGAACGGGACACCTCTGGAAACACCATATATTTT.

V gene TRBV5-1 combines with J gene TRBJ2-5; no clear D gene. The CDR3 loop spans 14 amino acids. With 1 base removed from V and 4 bases from J, the gap between germline ends came to 11 bases. The germline V gene has CDR1 SGHRS and CDR2 YFSETQ. The CDR3 bases are TGCGCCAGCAGCTTGAGTAGGGTTCGAGAGACCCAGTACTTC. It codes for CASSLSRVRETQYF.

CDR3 DNA sequence: TGTGCCAGCAGGACAGAACATAATTCACCCCTCCACTTT. This encodes CASRTEHNSPLHF. This chain connects TRBV6-2 or TRBV6-3 to TRBJ1-6; weak D call: TRBD1 (5 bases). Germline CDR1 MNHEY, CDR2 SVGEGT. The CDR3 sequence is 13 residues long. Trimming shortened V by 6 bases and J by 5 bases, and 8 bases separated the two germline ends.

In this sample, this clonotype turned up many times. The chain employs TRBV2 and TRBJ2-7, with D maybe TRBD1 (5 bases). Germline-derived CDR1 and CDR2 are SNHLY and FYNNEI. CDR3 length equals 14 residues. V was pared by 3 bases and J by 5 bases, with 14 bases between. The CDR3 coding sequence is TGTGCCAGCAGTGAGGTGACAGTCCAGAACGAGCAGTACTTC. This sequence encodes CASSEVTVQNEQYF. Together with reference TRBV2 and TRBJ2-7, the CDR3 gives the full variable domain: EPEVTQTPSHQVTQMGQEVILRCVPISNHLYFYWYRQILGQKVEFLVSFYNNEISEKSEIFDDQFSVERPDGSNFTLKIRSTKLEDSAMYFCASSEVTVQNEQYFGPGTRLTVT.